This is a list of T cell receptor beta chains from one sample in a study of T cells in Graves' hyperthyroidism and ophthalmopathy. TCRdb independently ran MiXCR on the multiplex PCR reads; one entry per CDR3 protein. This table has about 370,000 distinct CDR3 sequences, 15% appearing once. The sample consisted of blood. All receptors come from an older woman with Graves' ophthalmopathy. CDR3s include the opening cysteine and the closing phenylalanine or tryptophan. Fields, in order: clone size, J gene, D gene, V gene, CDR3 DNA, CDR3 protein. The D gene is left open where the match is weak. Some rows have no size entry. The others give once, few or many, or a class for an expanded clone.

clone size: many
J gene: TRBJ2-3
D gene: .
V gene: TRBV5-1
CDR3 DNA: TGCGCCAGCAGCTTGGTCTGGAGCGGCACAGATACGCAGTATTTT
CDR3 protein: CASSLVWSGTDTQYF

clone size: .
J gene: TRBJ2-1
D gene: .
V gene: TRBV18
CDR3 DNA: TGTGCCAGCTCACCACCGGGACCCCGGACCTACAATGAGCAGTTCTTC
CDR3 protein: CASSPPGPRTYNEQFF

clone size: many
J gene: TRBJ2-3
D gene: .
V gene: TRBV20-1
CDR3 DNA: TGCAGTGCTAGAGATATCCGCGGGACCCCGAGCCCAGATACGCAGTATTTT
CDR3 protein: CSARDIRGTPSPDTQYF

clone size: many
J gene: TRBJ1-2
D gene: .
V gene: TRBV6-2/TRBV6-3
CDR3 DNA: TGTGCCAGCAGTTACGGGGCAGGGAACTATGGCTACACCTTC
CDR3 protein: CASSYGAGNYGYTF

clone size: .
J gene: TRBJ2-7
D gene: TRBD2
V gene: TRBV9
CDR3 DNA: TGTGCCAGCAGCCCGACCGGGACTAGCGGGAGTTACGAGCTGTACTTC
CDR3 protein: CASSPTGTSGSYELYF

clone size: many
J gene: TRBJ2-7
D gene: .
V gene: TRBV30
CDR3 DNA: TGTGCCTGGAGTGTACGAGGGGCAGCGTACGAGCAGTACTTC
CDR3 protein: CAWSVRGAAYEQYF

clone size: many
J gene: TRBJ2-7
D gene: .
V gene: TRBV6-1
CDR3 DNA: TGTGCCAGCAGTGACGACAGCAGGCGGTGGGGTCAGCACGAGCAGTACTTC
CDR3 protein: CASSDDSRRWGQHEQYF

clone size: many
J gene: TRBJ2-3
D gene: .
V gene: TRBV14
CDR3 DNA: TGTGCCAGCAGCCAACAGGGGCAAGCGGGAATAACGCAGTATTTT
CDR3 protein: CASSQQGQAGITQYF

clone size: many
J gene: TRBJ2-1
D gene: TRBD2
V gene: TRBV2
CDR3 DNA: TGTGCCAGCAGAGGACGACTAGCAGTCGAGCAGTTCTTC
CDR3 protein: CASRGRLAVEQFF

clone size: many
J gene: TRBJ2-3
D gene: TRBD1
V gene: TRBV20-1
CDR3 DNA: TGCAGTGCTTCCGGACAGGAACAGCAGGATACGCAGTATTTT
CDR3 protein: CSASGQEQQDTQYF

clone size: .
J gene: TRBJ2-2
D gene: .
V gene: TRBV6-1
CDR3 DNA: TGTGCCAGCAGTAGACAACTGAACACCGGGGAGCTGTTTTTT
CDR3 protein: CASSRQLNTGELFF

clone size: few
J gene: TRBJ2-1
D gene: .
V gene: TRBV20-1
CDR3 DNA: TGCAGTGCTAGAGAGCCTAGCTCGGTTGTCAATGAGCAGTTCTTC
CDR3 protein: CSAREPSSVVNEQFF

clone size: .
J gene: TRBJ1-2
D gene: .
V gene: TRBV20-1
CDR3 DNA: TGCAGTGCTAGAGATAGCGACAGCCTTGGCTACACCTTC
CDR3 protein: CSARDSDSLGYTF

clone size: .
J gene: TRBJ2-2
D gene: .
V gene: TRBV10-1
CDR3 DNA: TGCGCCAGCTCCGCCAACTCTAGCCCCGGGGAGCTGTTTTTT
CDR3 protein: CASSANSSPGELFF

clone size: many
J gene: TRBJ2-1
D gene: .
V gene: TRBV20-1
CDR3 DNA: TGCAGTGCCCGAGGGGCTAGAAGGCTACAATACAATGAGCAGTTCTTC
CDR3 protein: CSARGARRLQYNEQFF

clone size: .
J gene: TRBJ2-7
D gene: TRBD1
V gene: TRBV3-1
CDR3 DNA: TGTGCCAGCAGCCAAGGGACAGGCCACTACGAGCAGTACTTC
CDR3 protein: CASSQGTGHYEQYF

clone size: many
J gene: TRBJ2-1
D gene: .
V gene: TRBV6-1
CDR3 DNA: TGTGCCAGCAGTGCTAGGACTGGATTCGATGAGCAGTTCTTC
CDR3 protein: CASSARTGFDEQFF

clone size: once
J gene: TRBJ1-2
D gene: TRBD1
V gene: TRBV6-1
CDR3 DNA: TGTGCCAGCAGTGACCGGGACAGGGTATTATGGGGCTACACCTTC
CDR3 protein: CASSDRDRVLWGYTF

clone size: .
J gene: TRBJ1-1
D gene: .
V gene: TRBV18
CDR3 DNA: TGTGCCAGCTCACCGGGCCCCGGCAGGGCGGACACTGAAGCTTTCTTT
CDR3 protein: CASSPGPGRADTEAFF

clone size: .
J gene: TRBJ1-6
D gene: .
V gene: TRBV28
CDR3 DNA: TGTGCCAGCAGCTTTTTGACAGTTCCCTATAATTCACCCCTCCACTTT
CDR3 protein: CASSFLTVPYNSPLHF

clone size: few
J gene: TRBJ2-7
D gene: TRBD2
V gene: TRBV7-3
CDR3 DNA: TGTGCCAGCAGCTTAAGCGGCGGGAGCGTCGGCGAGCAGTACTTC
CDR3 protein: CASSLSGGSVGEQYF

clone size: .
J gene: TRBJ2-3
D gene: .
V gene: TRBV29-1
CDR3 DNA: TGCAGCGTTGAACCAGGGGGGGAAGATACGCAGTATTTT
CDR3 protein: CSVEPGGEDTQYF

clone size: many
J gene: TRBJ2-4
D gene: TRBD2
V gene: TRBV28
CDR3 DNA: TGTGCCAGCAGTGTCACTAGCGGGGGGTACAAAAACATTCAGTACTTC
CDR3 protein: CASSVTSGGYKNIQYF

clone size: .
J gene: TRBJ1-5
D gene: .
V gene: TRBV5-6
CDR3 DNA: TGTGCCAGCAGCTTGCGGGCAGGGCTGAGCAATCAGCCCCAGCATTTT
CDR3 protein: CASSLRAGLSNQPQHF

clone size: .
J gene: TRBJ2-4
D gene: .
V gene: TRBV28
CDR3 DNA: TGTGCCAGCGACAGTGGGGGGGCGAGTCAAAACATTCAGTACTTC
CDR3 protein: CASDSGGASQNIQYF

clone size: few
J gene: TRBJ1-1
D gene: .
V gene: TRBV19
CDR3 DNA: TGTGCCGTGGGGGCCGGGGGCACTGAAGCTTTCTTT
CDR3 protein: CAVGAGGTEAFF

clone size: many
J gene: TRBJ1-1
D gene: .
V gene: TRBV2
CDR3 DNA: TGTGCCAGCACGGGACACCAGAACACTGAAGCTTTCTTT
CDR3 protein: CASTGHQNTEAFF

clone size: many
J gene: TRBJ1-4
D gene: .
V gene: TRBV3-1
CDR3 DNA: TGTGCCAGCAGCCAAGGGACAGCAAATGAAAAACTGTTTTTT
CDR3 protein: CASSQGTANEKLFF